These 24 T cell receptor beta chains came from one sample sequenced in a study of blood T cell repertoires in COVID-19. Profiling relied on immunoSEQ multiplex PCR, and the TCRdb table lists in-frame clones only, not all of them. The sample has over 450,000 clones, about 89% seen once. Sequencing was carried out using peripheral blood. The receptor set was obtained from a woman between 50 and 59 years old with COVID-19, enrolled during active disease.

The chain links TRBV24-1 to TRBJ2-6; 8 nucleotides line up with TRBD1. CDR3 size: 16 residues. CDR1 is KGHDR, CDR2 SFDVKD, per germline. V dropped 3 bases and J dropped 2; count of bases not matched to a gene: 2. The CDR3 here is CATSDKDRAGANVLTF. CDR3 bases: TGTGCCACCAGTGATAAGGACAGGGCTGGGGCCAACGTCCTGACTTTC.

The CDR3 DNA follows: TGCGCCAGCAGCTTACTGATGGGCAGGGGGAACACTGAAGCTTTCTTT. Translated, it gives CASSLLMGRGNTEAFF. The rearrangement links TRBV5-1 to TRBJ1-1, with D perhaps TRBD1 (6 bases). V dropped 2 bases and J dropped 1 base, with 15 bases sitting between them. The CDR3 sequence is 16 residues long. Germline lookup yields CDR1 SGHRS and CDR2 YFSETQ. Combining the CDR3 with reference TRBV5-1 and TRBJ1-1 gives the whole variable domain KAGVTQTPRYLIKTRGQQVTLSCSPISGHRSVSWYQQTPGQGLQFLFEYFSETQRNKGNFPGRFSGRQFSNSRSEMNVSTLELGDSALYLCASSLLMGRGNTEAFFGQGTRLTVV.

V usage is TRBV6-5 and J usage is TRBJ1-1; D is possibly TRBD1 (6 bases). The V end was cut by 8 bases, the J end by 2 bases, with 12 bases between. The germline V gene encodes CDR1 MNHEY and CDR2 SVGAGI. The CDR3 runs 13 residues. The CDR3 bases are TGTGCCAGCGGGAGGGACATAAACACTGAAGCTTTCTTT. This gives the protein CASGRDINTEAFF.

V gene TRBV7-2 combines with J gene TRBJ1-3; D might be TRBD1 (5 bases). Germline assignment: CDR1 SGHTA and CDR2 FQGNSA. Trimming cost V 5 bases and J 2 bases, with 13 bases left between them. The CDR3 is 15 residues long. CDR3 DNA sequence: TGTGCCAGCAGCCCGTCCCCAGGGCCTGGAAACACCATATATTTT. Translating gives CASSPSPGPGNTIYF.

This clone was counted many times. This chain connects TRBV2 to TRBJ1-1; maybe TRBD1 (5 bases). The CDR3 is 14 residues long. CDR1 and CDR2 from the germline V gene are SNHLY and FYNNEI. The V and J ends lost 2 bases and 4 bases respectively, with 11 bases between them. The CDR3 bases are TGTGCCAGCAGTGAACAGGGTGATGGCACTGAAGCTTTCTTT. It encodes CASSEQGDGTEAFF.

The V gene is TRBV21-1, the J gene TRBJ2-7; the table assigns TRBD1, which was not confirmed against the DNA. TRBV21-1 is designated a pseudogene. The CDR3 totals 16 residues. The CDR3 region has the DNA TGTGCCAGCAGGGACCCGGGACAGGGGACCATCAACGAGCAGTACTTC. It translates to CASRDPGQGTINEQYF.

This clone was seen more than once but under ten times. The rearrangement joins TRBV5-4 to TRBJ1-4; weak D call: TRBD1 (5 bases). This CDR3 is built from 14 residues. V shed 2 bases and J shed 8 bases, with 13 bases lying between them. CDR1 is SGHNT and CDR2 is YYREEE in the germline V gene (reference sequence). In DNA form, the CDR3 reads TGTGCCAGCAGCTTAAAAGGGGCCGAAGAAAAACTGTTTTTT. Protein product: CASSLKGAEEKLFF.

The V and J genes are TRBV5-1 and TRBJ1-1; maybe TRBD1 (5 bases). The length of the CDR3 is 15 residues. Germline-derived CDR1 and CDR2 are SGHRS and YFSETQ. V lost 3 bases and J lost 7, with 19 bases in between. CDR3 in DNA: TGCGCCAGCAGCTGGAGGGTCAGGGATGGGAATGAAGCTTTCTTT. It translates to CASSWRVRDGNEAFF.

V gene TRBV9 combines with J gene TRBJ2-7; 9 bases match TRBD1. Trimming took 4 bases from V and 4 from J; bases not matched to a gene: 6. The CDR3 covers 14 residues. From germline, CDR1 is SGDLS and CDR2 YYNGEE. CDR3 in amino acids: CASSPRQGVYEQYF. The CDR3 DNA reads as TGTGCCAGCAGCCCCCGACAGGGGGTATACGAGCAGTACTTC.

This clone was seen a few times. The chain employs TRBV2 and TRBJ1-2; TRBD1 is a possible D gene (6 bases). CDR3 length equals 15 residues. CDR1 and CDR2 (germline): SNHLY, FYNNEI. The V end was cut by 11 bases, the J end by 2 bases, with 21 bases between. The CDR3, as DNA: TGTGCCTCCTCTCCTCAGGGGTTTTTAAACTATGGCTACACCTTC. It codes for CASSPQGFLNYGYTF.

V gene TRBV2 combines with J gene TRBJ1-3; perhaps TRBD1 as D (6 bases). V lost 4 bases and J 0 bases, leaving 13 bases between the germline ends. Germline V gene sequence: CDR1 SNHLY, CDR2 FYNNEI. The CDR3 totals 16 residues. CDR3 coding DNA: TGTGCCAGCAGTGGCCAACAGGGAAGCTCTGGAAACACCATATATTTT. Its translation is CASSGQQGSSGNTIYF.

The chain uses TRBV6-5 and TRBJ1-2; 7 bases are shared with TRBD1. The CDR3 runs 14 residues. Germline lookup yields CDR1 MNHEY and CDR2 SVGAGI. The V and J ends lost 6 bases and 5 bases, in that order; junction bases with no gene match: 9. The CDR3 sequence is CASSAGQSTYGYTF. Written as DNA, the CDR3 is TGTGCCAGCAGCGCGGGACAGTCGACATATGGCTACACCTTC.

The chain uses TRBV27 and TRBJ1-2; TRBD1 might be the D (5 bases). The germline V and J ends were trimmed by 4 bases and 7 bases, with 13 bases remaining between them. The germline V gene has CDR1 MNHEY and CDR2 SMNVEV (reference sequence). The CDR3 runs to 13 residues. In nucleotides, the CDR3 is TGTGCCAGCAGTTCAACCGCAACAGGTGGCTACACCTTC. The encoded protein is CASSSTATGGYTF.

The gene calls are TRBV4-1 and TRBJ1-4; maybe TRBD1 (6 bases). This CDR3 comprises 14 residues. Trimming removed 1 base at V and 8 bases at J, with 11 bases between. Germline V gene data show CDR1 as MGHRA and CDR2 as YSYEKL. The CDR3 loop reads CASSQVQGNEKLFF. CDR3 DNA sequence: TGCGCCAGCAGCCAAGTCCAGGGGAACGAAAAACTGTTTTTT.

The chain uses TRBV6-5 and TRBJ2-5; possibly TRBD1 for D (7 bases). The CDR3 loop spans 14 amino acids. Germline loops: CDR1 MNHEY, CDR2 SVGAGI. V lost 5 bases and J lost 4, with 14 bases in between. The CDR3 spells CASSLGQGGETQYF. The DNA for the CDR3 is TGTGCCAGCAGTCTGGGGCAGGGGGGAGAGACCCAGTACTTC.

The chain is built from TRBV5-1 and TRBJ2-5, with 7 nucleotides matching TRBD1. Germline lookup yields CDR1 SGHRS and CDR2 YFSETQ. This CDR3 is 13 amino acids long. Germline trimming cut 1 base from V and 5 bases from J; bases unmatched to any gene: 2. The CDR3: CASSLRRGETQYF. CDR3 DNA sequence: TGCGCCAGCAGCTTGCGCAGGGGGGAGACCCAGTACTTC.

The CDR3 region is CATPVSWGVNYGYTF. In DNA, the CDR3 is TGTGCCACCCCGGTGAGCTGGGGGGTTAACTATGGCTACACCTTC. The V and J genes are TRBV7-9 and TRBJ1-2; maybe TRBD1 (5 bases). The CDR3 is 15 amino acids. CDR1 and CDR2 (germline): SEHNR, FQNEAQ (reference sequence). Trimming took 10 bases from V and 1 from J, leaving 19 bases between them.

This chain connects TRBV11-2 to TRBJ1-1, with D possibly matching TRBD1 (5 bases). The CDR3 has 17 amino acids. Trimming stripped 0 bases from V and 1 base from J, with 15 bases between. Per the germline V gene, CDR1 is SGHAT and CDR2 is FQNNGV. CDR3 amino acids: CASSLDSERGTNTEAFF. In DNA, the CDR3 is TGTGCCAGCAGCTTAGATTCAGAACGGGGGACGAACACTGAAGCTTTCTTT.

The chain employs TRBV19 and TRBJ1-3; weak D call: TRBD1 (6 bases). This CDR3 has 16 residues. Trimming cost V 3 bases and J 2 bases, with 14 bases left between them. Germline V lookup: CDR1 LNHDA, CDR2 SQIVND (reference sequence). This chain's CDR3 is CASSIDAGGPGNTIYF. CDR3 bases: TGTGCCAGTAGTATCGACGCGGGGGGGCCTGGAAACACCATATATTTT.

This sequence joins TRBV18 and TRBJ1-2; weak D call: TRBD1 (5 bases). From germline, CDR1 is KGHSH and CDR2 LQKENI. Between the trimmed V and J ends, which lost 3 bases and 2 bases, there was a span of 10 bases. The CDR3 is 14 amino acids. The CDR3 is CASSPEGANYGYTF. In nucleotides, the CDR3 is TGTGCCAGCTCACCTGAAGGGGCCAACTATGGCTACACCTTC. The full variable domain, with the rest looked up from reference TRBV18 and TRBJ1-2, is NAGVMQNPRHLVRRRGQEARLRCSPMKGHSHVYWYRQLPEEGLKFMVYLQKENIIDESGMPKERFSAEFPKEGPSILRIQQVVRGDSAAYFCASSPEGANYGYTFGSGTRLTVV.

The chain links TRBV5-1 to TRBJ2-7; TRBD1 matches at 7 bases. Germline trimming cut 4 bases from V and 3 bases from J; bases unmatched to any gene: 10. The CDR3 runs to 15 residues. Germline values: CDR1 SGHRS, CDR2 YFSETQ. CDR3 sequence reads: CASSISGTAVYEQYF. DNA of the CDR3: TGCGCCAGCAGCATCTCCGGGACAGCGGTCTACGAGCAGTACTTC. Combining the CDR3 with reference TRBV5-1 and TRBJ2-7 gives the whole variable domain KAGVTQTPRYLIKTRGQQVTLSCSPISGHRSVSWYQQTPGQGLQFLFEYFSETQRNKGNFPGRFSGRQFSNSRSEMNVSTLELGDSALYLCASSISGTAVYEQYFGPGTRLTVT.

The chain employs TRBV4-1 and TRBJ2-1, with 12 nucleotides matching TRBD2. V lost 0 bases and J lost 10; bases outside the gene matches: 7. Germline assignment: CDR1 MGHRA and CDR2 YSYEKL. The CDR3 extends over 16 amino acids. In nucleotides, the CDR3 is TGCGCCAGCAGCCAAGAAACTAGCGGGGGGCGGGTAGAGCAGTTCTTC. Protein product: CASSQETSGGRVEQFF.

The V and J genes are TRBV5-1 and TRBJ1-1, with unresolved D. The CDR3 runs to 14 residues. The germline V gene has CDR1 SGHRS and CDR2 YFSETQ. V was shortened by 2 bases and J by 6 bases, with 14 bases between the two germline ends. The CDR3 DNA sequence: TGCGCCAGCAGCTTTGACGCAGGTGGGCCTGAAGCTTTCTTT. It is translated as CASSFDAGGPEAFF.

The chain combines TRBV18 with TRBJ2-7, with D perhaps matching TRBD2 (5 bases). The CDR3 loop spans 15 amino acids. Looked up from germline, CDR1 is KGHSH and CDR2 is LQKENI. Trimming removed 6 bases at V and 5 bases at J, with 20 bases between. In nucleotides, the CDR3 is TGTGCCAGCTCGGGCGTTTCGGGGAAGGGCCACGAGCAGTACTTC. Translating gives CASSGVSGKGHEQYF.